This T cell receptor beta chain originates from a study of T cells in Graves' hyperthyroidism and ophthalmopathy. In the study overall: Peripheral blood collection took place at initial diagnosis, before any treatment. Study-level findings and limits: Blood also held most thyroid clonotypes expanded beyond 0.001.

This clonotype was observed at least ten times. The antigen is undetermined. V gave up 0 bases and J gave up 5 bases, with 7 bases separating them. The CDR3 loop spans 13 amino acids. Germline V gene data show CDR1 as KGHSH and CDR2 as LQKENI. Amplified TCR beta CDR3 regions derived from RNA transcripts. TCR CDR3 regions were first amplified by RT-PCR with HTBI primers. TCRdb reprocessed the multiplex PCR reads via MiXCR and lists one record per CDR3 protein. The sample consists of about 410,000 distinct CDR3 sequences, around 15% of them appearing once. Fresh peripheral blood, 9.5 to 10 ml of it, supplied the PBMCs.

The chain recombines TRBV18 with TRBJ2-5, with D hard to call. This TCR was sampled from a woman in her twenties or thirties with Graves' ophthalmopathy. The sample comprised blood. This CDR3 is CASSPPSGETQYF. DNA of the CDR3: TGTGCCAGCTCACCACCGTCGGGTGAGACCCAGTACTTC.